This TCR beta chain was captured by sequencing in a study of blood T cell repertoires in COVID-19. Whole-study context: PBMCs, B-cell-depleted T cells, or T cells provided the cDNA or gDNA that made up the material.

Only in-frame clones appear in the TCRdb table, and some are missing; sequencing was by immunoSEQ multiplex PCR. The sample holds 40,000 to 45,000 clones, roughly 79% seen once. V dropped 8 bases and J dropped 4 bases, with 14 bases sitting between them. The CDR3 sequence is 12 residues long. From germline, CDR1 is SQVTM and CDR2 ANQGSEA. This sequence joins TRBV29-1 and TRBJ1-2, with D unresolved. The sequenced sample was peripheral blood. The receptor comes from a woman older than 75 with acute or convalescent COVID-19. The CDR3 DNA reads TGCAGCATAAATAAGGAGGGCTATGGCTACACCTTC. It is translated as CSINKEGYGYTF.